This paragraph reports one T cell receptor beta chain. V was shortened by 4 bases and J by 4 bases, with 14 bases between the two germline ends. The CDR3 runs 14 residues. The germline CDR1 and CDR2 sequences are SGDLS and YYNGEE. 60 Vbeta and 13 Jbeta primers were used in PCR. TCRdb's table, derived via immunoSEQ multiplex PCR, lists solely in-frame clones and lacks some. There are 75,000 to 100,000 clones in the sample; around three quarters occur only once, and under 0.75% lies in the top ten. The sample originates from a study of cytomegalovirus exposure and HLA in healthy donors. The chain carries TRBV9 and TRBJ2-5, with D possibly matching TRBD2 (6 bases). This TCR derives from a man aged 25 to 45 in good health and CMV-seronegative. Material for sequencing was PBMCs. For the CDR3, the DNA is TGTGCCAGCAGCCCGCGACTAGTTCCAGAGACCCAGTACTTC. Amino acids: CASSPRLVPETQYF.